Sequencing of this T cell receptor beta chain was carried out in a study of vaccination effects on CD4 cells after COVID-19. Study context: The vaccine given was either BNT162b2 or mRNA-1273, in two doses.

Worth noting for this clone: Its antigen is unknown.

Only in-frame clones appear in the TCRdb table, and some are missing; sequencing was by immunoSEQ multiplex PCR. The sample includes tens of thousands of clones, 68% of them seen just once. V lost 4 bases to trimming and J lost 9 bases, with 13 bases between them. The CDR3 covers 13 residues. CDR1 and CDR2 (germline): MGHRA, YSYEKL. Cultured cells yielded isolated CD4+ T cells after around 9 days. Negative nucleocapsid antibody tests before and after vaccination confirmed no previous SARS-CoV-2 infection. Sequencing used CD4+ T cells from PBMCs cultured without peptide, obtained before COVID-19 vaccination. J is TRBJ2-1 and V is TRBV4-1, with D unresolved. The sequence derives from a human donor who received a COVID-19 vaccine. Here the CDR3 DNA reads TGCGCCAGCAGCCGAAAGACAAGTGCTGAGCAGTTCTTC. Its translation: CASSRKTSAEQFF.